Presented here are 32 T cell receptor beta chains from one specimen sequenced in a study of response to subunit inactivated influenza vaccine. Via MiXCR, TCRdb re-called the RT-PCR reads, giving one row per CDR3 protein. The sample lists a few hundred thousand distinct CDR3 sequences, approximately 15% occurring once. This material consisted of PBMCs from blood, taken 11 to 12 days after vaccination. Receptors originate from a middle-aged man who received an inactivated influenza vaccine.

V gene TRBV2 combines with J gene TRBJ2-5, with D tentatively TRBD2 (5 bases). Germline loops: CDR1 SNHLY, CDR2 FYNNEI. The CDR3 is 13 residues long. V was clipped by 4 bases and J by 3 bases, with 9 bases between them. CDR3 in DNA: TGTGCCAGCAGTGGGTTCGGGGAAGAGACCCAGTACTTC. Amino acid sequence: CASSGFGEETQYF.

This clonotype occurred a few times. The chain employs TRBV7-6 and TRBJ2-3, with 7 bases that match TRBD1. This CDR3 is 14 amino acids long. Germline CDR1 reads SGHVS; CDR2 reads FNYEAQ. Trimming at V came to 5 bases and at J to 4 bases, leaving 6 bases not matched to a gene. This chain's CDR3 is CASSPLQGADTQYF. The DNA for the CDR3 is TGTGCCAGCAGCCCCCTTCAGGGGGCAGATACGCAGTATTTT.

The chain has TRBV10-3 and TRBJ2-3; unclear D gene. With 3 bases removed from V and 5 bases from J, the gap between germline ends came to 9 bases. CDR3 length equals 13 residues. Germline loops: CDR1 ENHRY, CDR2 SYGVKD. CDR3 sequence: CAISDGLGDTQYF. The CDR3 region has the DNA TGTGCCATCAGTGATGGATTGGGAGATACGCAGTATTTT.

The J gene is TRBJ2-4, the V gene TRBV29-1; D might be TRBD1 or TRBD2, each matching 5 bases. The CDR3 runs 16 residues. V shed 2 bases and J shed 0 bases, with 14 bases lying between them. Germline V gene sequence: CDR1 SQVTM, CDR2 ANQGSEA. The CDR3 DNA reads TGCAGCGTTGAATTGTGGGGGAATCTAGCCAAAAACATTCAGTACTTC. Translated, it gives CSVELWGNLAKNIQYF.

The rearrangement joins TRBV5-1 to TRBJ1-2; D is ambiguous. Germline-derived CDR1 and CDR2 are SGHRS and YFSETQ. Trimming shortened V by 0 bases and J by 1 base, and 7 bases separated the two germline ends. The CDR3 length is 14 residues. CDR3: CASSLDGINYGYTF. The CDR3 bases are TGCGCCAGCAGCTTGGACGGAATTAACTATGGCTACACCTTC.

J is TRBJ1-3 and V is TRBV9; no firm D call. Germline CDR1 SGDLS, CDR2 YYNGEE. V lost 0 bases to trimming and J lost 0 bases, with 7 bases between them. CDR3 length: 15 amino acids. The CDR3 DNA follows: TGTGCCAGCAGCGTAGAGGGAGTCTCTGGAAACACCATATATTTT. It specifies CASSVEGVSGNTIYF.

As to this clonotype: A much larger clone differs by one base, so this may be a read error. The chain combines TRBV20-1 with TRBJ2-2; the D call may be TRBD1 or TRBD2 (5 bases each). The germline CDR1 and CDR2 sequences are DFQATT and SNEGSKA (reference sequence). There are 14 residues in the CDR3. CDR3 DNA sequence: TGCAGTGCAATCCGGGACGGGTACACCGGGGAGCTGTCTTTT. Protein product: CSAIRDGYTGELSF.

The rearrangement uses TRBV27 and TRBJ2-5; 14 nucleotides line up with TRBD2. Germline values: CDR1 MNHEY, CDR2 SMNVEV (reference sequence). After removal of 6 bases from V and 5 bases from J, the junction contained 8 bases not matched to a gene. This CDR3 region has 16 residues. CDR3 sequence: CASRGLAGAPTETQYF. The DNA of the CDR3 is TGTGCCAGCAGGGGACTAGCGGGAGCACCAACGGAGACCCAGTACTTC.

This clonotype has only a few counts. The chain couples TRBV19 to TRBJ2-1; TRBD1 matches 9 bases. V shed 8 bases, J shed 8 bases, and the junction held 10 bases outside the gene matches. Germline CDR1 is LNHDA and CDR2 is SQIVND (reference sequence). The CDR3 length is 14 residues. The CDR3 DNA reads TGTGCCAGTTCGATGGACAGGGGTCGGTATGAGCAGTTCTTC. It specifies CASSMDRGRYEQFF.

The table lists this clonotype with many counts. The gene calls are TRBV6-1 and TRBJ1-5, with TRBD1 as a possible D gene (5 bases). The germline gives CDR1 MNHNS, CDR2 SASEGT. V gave up 4 bases and J gave up 3 bases, with 7 bases separating them. The CDR3 is 13 amino acids. This CDR3 reads CASSAGHNQPQHF. The CDR3 nucleotides read TGTGCCAGCAGTGCGGGGCACAATCAGCCCCAGCATTTT.

The gene calls are TRBV9 and TRBJ2-1; 8 bases align to TRBD2. This CDR3 region has 17 residues. Germline V CDR1 and CDR2: SGDLS, YYNGEE. The V and J ends lost 0 bases and 8 bases, in that order; junction bases with no gene match: 13. The CDR3 region is CASSVATPGLVLDEQFF. The CDR3 bases are TGTGCCAGCAGCGTAGCTACGCCGGGACTAGTATTGGATGAGCAGTTCTTC.

The DNA of the CDR3 is TGCAGTGCTAGAGATCCCCTAATCAGGGGAGAGCAGTACTTC. This encodes CSARDPLIRGEQYF. The chain links TRBV20-1 to TRBJ2-7; maybe TRBD1 (6 bases). Germline V gene lookup returns CDR1 DFQATT and CDR2 SNEGSKA (reference sequence). The CDR3 loop spans 14 amino acids. Deletions cut 0 bases from V and 7 bases from J, with 16 bases between.

This clonotype was recorded once. J is TRBJ2-7 and V is TRBV5-1; the match to TRBD1 covers 8 bases. The length of the CDR3 is 16 residues. With V trimmed by 3 bases and J by 1 base, 9 bases remained unmatched. Germline V gives CDR1 SGHRS, CDR2 YFSETQ. The CDR3 region is CASSSTTGGPSYEQYF. In DNA, the CDR3 is TGCGCCAGCAGCTCCACCACAGGGGGGCCATCCTACGAGCAGTACTTC.

About this clonotype itself: The germline gene is not matched at one end of the junction; a read error may be the cause. This chain connects TRBV10-3 to TRBJ2-2; TRBD2 matches at 12 bases. The CDR3 contains 18 residues. Germline CDR1 and CDR2: ENHRY and SYGVKD. The CDR3 DNA sequence: TGTGCCATCAGTGGAATGTTAGCTAGCGGGAGGGGAACCGGGGAGCTGTGTTTT. Translation: CAISGMLASGRGTGELCF.

This clonotype came up a few times. The chain combines TRBV12-3 or TRBV12-4 with TRBJ2-2; TRBD1 matches 7 bases. Trimming took 4 bases from V and 0 from J; bases not matched to a gene: 5. The CDR3 runs 16 residues. The CDR3, as DNA: TGTGCCAGCAGTTCCTGGGACAGCCCGAACACCGGGGAGCTGTTTTTT. Translated: CASSSWDSPNTGELFF.

This chain joins TRBV7-2 and TRBJ1-1, with 8 positions matching TRBD1. Germline-derived CDR1 and CDR2 are SGHTA and FQGNSA. Germline trimming cut 5 bases from V and 3 bases from J; bases unmatched to any gene: 8. The CDR3 loop spans 15 amino acids. The CDR3 nucleotides read TGTGCCAGCAGCCCACAGGACAGGGCCGACACTGAAGCTTTCTTT. This gives the protein CASSPQDRADTEAFF. Filled out from reference TRBV7-2 and TRBJ1-1, the complete variable domain reads GAGVSQSPSNKVTEKGKDVELRCDPISGHTALYWYRQSLGQGLEFLIYFQGNSAPDKSGLPSDRFSAERTGGSVSTLTIQRTQQEDSAVYLCASSPQDRADTEAFFGQGTRLTVV.

This chain joins TRBV10-3 and TRBJ1-5, with 7 bases that match TRBD1. There are 14 residues in the CDR3. Germline CDR1 and CDR2: ENHRY and SYGVKD. V shed 6 bases and J 4 bases; nucleotides not matched to a gene: 6. The CDR3 coding sequence is TGTGCCATCAGGGGCAGGGGGAGGAATCAGCCCCAGCATTTT. Its translation is CAIRGRGRNQPQHF.

V is TRBV7-9 and J is TRBJ2-6; no clear D gene. The CDR3 length is 13 residues. V was pared by 5 bases and J by 4 bases, with 6 bases between. Germline CDR1 and CDR2: SEHNR and FQNEAQ (reference sequence). CDR3 sequence reads: CASSKPGANVLTF. The CDR3 bases are TGTGCCAGCAGCAAACCGGGGGCCAACGTCCTGACTTTC.

This clonotype has more than one count but fewer than ten. The chain links TRBV28 to TRBJ1-1, with D possibly TRBD1 on 5 matching bases. V shed 3 bases and J shed 2 bases, with 25 bases lying between them. Germline CDR1 reads MDHEN; CDR2 reads SYDVKM. The CDR3 spans 19 residues. The CDR3 DNA sequence: TGTGCCAGCAGTTTCCCGGCCCGGGCAGCCGCGAGGGGAAACACTGAAGCTTTCTTT. Translation gives CASSFPARAAARGNTEAFF.

Many counts were recorded for this clonotype. The rearrangement links TRBV4-3 to TRBJ2-5; D is uncertain. With 5 bases removed from V and 2 bases from J, the gap between germline ends came to 9 bases. The germline V gene has CDR1 LGHNA and CDR2 YSLEER. This CDR3 is built from 13 residues. The CDR3 DNA reads TGCGCCAGCAGCGTTCGAGAACAAGAGACCCAGTACTTC. This sequence encodes CASSVREQETQYF.

This clonotype was counted ten times or more. The rearrangement links TRBV12-3 or TRBV12-4 to TRBJ2-1, with D possibly being TRBD2 (7 bases). The CDR3 totals 13 residues. V lost 8 bases and J lost 5, with 13 bases in between. CDR3 in amino acids: CASGRGGHNEQFF. The CDR3 DNA reads TGTGCCAGCGGGAGGGGGGGCCACAATGAGCAGTTCTTC.

This clonotype has just a few counts. The chain employs TRBV5-1 and TRBJ2-3, with 7 bases identical to TRBD1. V gave up 0 bases and J gave up 4 bases; unmatched junction bases: 8. The CDR3 has 16 residues. Germline assignment: CDR1 SGHRS and CDR2 YFSETQ. The CDR3, as DNA: TGCGCCAGCAGCTTGGAGGGACAGCCTGGGGCAGATACGCAGTATTTT. It specifies CASSLEGQPGADTQYF.

This clonotype has just a few counts. The V gene is TRBV5-5, the J gene TRBJ1-5, with TRBD1 matching over 7 bases. Unmatched junction bases numbered 4, after V lost 3 bases and J lost 1 base. CDR3 length: 15 amino acids. Germline CDR1 SGHKS, CDR2 YYEKEE (reference sequence). The CDR3 nucleotides are TGTGCCAGCAGCTCCTCGACAGGGAGCAATCAGCCCCAGCATTTT. Amino acids: CASSSSTGSNQPQHF.

This clonotype showed up many times. V and J are TRBV24-1 and TRBJ2-7, with 7 positions matching TRBD1. Germline V CDR1 and CDR2: KGHDR, SFDVKD. J gave up 3 bases and V 6 bases, and 4 bases lay outside the gene matches. This CDR3 has 13 amino acids. In DNA form, the CDR3 reads TGTGCCACCAGTTTGGCAGGGGGCTACGAGCAGTACTTC. As protein: CATSLAGGYEQYF.

This chain joins TRBV4-2 and TRBJ2-7; D is possibly TRBD2 (7 bases). Looked up from germline, CDR1 is LGHNA and CDR2 is YNFKEQ. The CDR3 runs to 16 residues. V was shortened by 4 bases and J by 2 bases, with 18 bases between the two germline ends. CDR3 coding DNA: TGTGCCAGCAGCCCTAGGGGGGGGGCAAATACCTACGAGCAGTACTTC. This encodes CASSPRGGANTYEQYF.

The chain is built from TRBV11-2 and TRBJ1-1, with D hard to call. CDR1 and CDR2 from the germline V gene are SGHAT and FQNNGV. The CDR3 spans 16 residues. Trimming shortened V by 3 bases and J by 5 bases, and 19 bases separated the two germline ends. CDR3 sequence (DNA): TGTGCCAGCAGCTTCACTTTTAGTAGGGTTGGAACTGAAGCTTTCTTT. This gives the protein CASSFTFSRVGTEAFF.

The chain combines TRBV20-1 with TRBJ1-3; D is perhaps TRBD1 (6 bases). The CDR3 length is 15 residues. V was pared by 1 base and J by 3 bases, with 13 bases between. The germline CDR1 and CDR2 sequences are DFQATT and SNEGSKA (reference sequence). The CDR3 DNA reads as TGCAGTGCTAGAGCCGGGGGCCCCAGTGGAAACACCATATATTTT. Its protein product is CSARAGGPSGNTIYF.

Here the CDR3 DNA reads TGTGCCAGCAGAAAGCTGGGAGGGAATAGCAATCAGCCCCAGCATTTT. Amino acid sequence: CASRKLGGNSNQPQHF. V usage is TRBV4-2 and J usage is TRBJ1-5; D uncertain. The V end was cut by 6 bases, the J end by 0 bases, with 15 bases between. There are 16 residues in the CDR3. Per germline, CDR1 LGHNA and CDR2 YNFKEQ.

The sample holds a few counts of this clonotype. The CDR3 DNA reads TGTGCCACCCAAAAGACAGGGATCGGTTCACCCCTCCACTTT. It translates to CATQKTGIGSPLHF. V usage is TRBV15 and J usage is TRBJ1-6, with 7 bases matching TRBD1. Germline V gene data show CDR1 as LNHNV and CDR2 as YYDKDF (reference sequence). Trimming at V came to 8 bases and at J to 9 bases, leaving 10 bases not matched to a gene. The CDR3 extends over 14 amino acids.

The chain employs TRBV6-2 or TRBV6-3 and TRBJ2-7, with D possibly being TRBD1 (7 bases). V was clipped by 4 bases and J by 2 bases, with 12 bases between them. CDR3 length: 14 amino acids. The germline CDR1 and CDR2 sequences are MNHEY and SVGEGT. CDR3 DNA: TGTGCCAGCAGTTCGGGGGACAGAGCCTACGAGCAGTACTTC. Translation gives CASSSGDRAYEQYF.

As regards this clonotype: The junction and the germline gene differ at one end; a read error may be behind it. The V and J genes are TRBV12-3 or TRBV12-4 and TRBJ2-7, with D possibly being TRBD1 (6 bases). This CDR3 is built from 11 residues. CDR3 DNA sequence: TGTGCCAGCAGTTCAGGGGATGGGCGTCACTTC. Translating gives CASSSGDGRHF.

This clonotype has only a few counts. The chain employs TRBV20-1 and TRBJ2-1; TRBD2 aligns across 8 bases. Germline V gives CDR1 DFQATT, CDR2 SNEGSKA (reference sequence). Germline trimming cut 6 bases from V and 6 bases from J; bases unmatched to any gene: 10. The CDR3 consists of 14 residues. The CDR3 DNA reads TGCAGTGCGGCGGGAGGCGTGCGGTCCAATGAGCAGTTCTTC. Translating gives CSAAGGVRSNEQFF.